This T cell receptor (beta chain) was obtained from a study of TIL therapy for anti-PD-1-resistant metastatic lung cancer. Sequencing used immunoSEQ v3. Only in-frame clones appear in the TCRdb table, and some are missing; sequencing was by immunoSEQ multiplex PCR. The table has 95,000 or so clones, 50% to 70% seen once. The CDR3 sequence is 11 residues long. Trimming took 4 bases from V and 2 from J, leaving 6 bases between them. Per germline, CDR1 GTSNPN and CDR2 SVGIG (reference sequence). This clone was observed a handful of times. The time point: pre-treatment sample, taken before nivolumab and TIL therapy. Tumor tissue came from excised metastases, mostly pleural nodules or supraclavicular lymph nodes.

The source is a person aged 25-85 years with non-small cell lung cancer. This chain links TRBV30 with TRBJ2-7; D is unclear. This material consisted of tumor tissue, taken at baseline. CDR3 in DNA: TGTGCCTGGATCACCACCTACGAGCAGTACTTC. Protein: CAWITTYEQYF.